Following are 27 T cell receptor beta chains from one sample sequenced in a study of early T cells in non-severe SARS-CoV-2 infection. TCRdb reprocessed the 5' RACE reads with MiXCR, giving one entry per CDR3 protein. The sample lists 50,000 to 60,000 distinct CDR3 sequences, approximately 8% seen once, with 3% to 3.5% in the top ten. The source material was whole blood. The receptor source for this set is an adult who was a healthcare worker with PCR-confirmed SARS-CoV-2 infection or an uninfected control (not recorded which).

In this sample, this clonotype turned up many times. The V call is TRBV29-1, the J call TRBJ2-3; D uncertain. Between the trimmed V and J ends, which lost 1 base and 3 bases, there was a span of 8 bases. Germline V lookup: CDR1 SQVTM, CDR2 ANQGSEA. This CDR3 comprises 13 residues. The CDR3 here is CSVEVYSTDTQYF. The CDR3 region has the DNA TGCAGCGTTGAAGTTTACAGTACAGATACGCAGTATTTT.

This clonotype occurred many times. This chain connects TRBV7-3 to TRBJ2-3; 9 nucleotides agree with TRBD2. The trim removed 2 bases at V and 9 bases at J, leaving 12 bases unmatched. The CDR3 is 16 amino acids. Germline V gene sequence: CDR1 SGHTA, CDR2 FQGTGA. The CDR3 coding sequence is TGTGCCAGCAGCTTACGATCTAGCGGGACTGCTTACACGCAGTATTTT. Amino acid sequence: CASSLRSSGTAYTQYF.

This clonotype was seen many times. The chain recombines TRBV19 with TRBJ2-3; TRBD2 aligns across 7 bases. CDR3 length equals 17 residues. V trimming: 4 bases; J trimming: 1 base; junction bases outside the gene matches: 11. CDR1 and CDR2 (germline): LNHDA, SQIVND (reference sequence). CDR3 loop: CASSKLLAGSGTDTQYF. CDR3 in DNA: TGTGCCAGTAGTAAGTTATTAGCGGGTTCCGGCACAGATACGCAGTATTTT. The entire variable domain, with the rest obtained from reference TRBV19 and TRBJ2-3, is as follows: DGGITQSPKYLFRKEGQNVTLSCEQNLNHDAMYWYRQDPGQGLRLIYYSQIVNDFQKGDIAEGYSVSREKKESFPLTVTSAQKNPTAFYLCASSKLLAGSGTDTQYFGPGTRLTVL.

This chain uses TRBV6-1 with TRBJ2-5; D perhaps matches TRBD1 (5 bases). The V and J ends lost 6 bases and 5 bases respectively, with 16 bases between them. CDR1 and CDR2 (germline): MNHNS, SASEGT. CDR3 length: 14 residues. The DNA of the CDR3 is TGTGCCAGCAGCCCCGGACAAAAGGGGGAGACCCAGTACTTC. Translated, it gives CASSPGQKGETQYF.

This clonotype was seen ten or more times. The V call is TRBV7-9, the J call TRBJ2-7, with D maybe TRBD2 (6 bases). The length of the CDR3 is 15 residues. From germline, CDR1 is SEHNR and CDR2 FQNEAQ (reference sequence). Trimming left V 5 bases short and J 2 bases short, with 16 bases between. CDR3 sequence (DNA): TGTGCCAGCAGCCTGAGGGAGGCTCCTACCTACGAGCAGTACTTC. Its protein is CASSLREAPTYEQYF.

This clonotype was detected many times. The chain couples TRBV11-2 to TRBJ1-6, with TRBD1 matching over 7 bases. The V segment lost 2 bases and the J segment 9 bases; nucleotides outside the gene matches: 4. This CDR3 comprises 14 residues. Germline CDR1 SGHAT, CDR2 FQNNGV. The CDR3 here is CASSLQGGVSPLHF. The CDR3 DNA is TGTGCCAGCAGCTTACAGGGGGGAGTTTCACCCCTCCACTTT.

CDR3 residues: CASSIVEAGAETQYF. CDR3 sequence (DNA): TGTGCCAGTAGTATTGTGGAGGCGGGAGCAGAGACCCAGTACTTC. The V call is TRBV19, the J call TRBJ2-5; 7 bases map to TRBD2. Trimming cost V 3 bases and J 4 bases; bases outside gene matches: 8. Germline CDR1 and CDR2: LNHDA and SQIVND (reference sequence). This CDR3 has 15 residues.

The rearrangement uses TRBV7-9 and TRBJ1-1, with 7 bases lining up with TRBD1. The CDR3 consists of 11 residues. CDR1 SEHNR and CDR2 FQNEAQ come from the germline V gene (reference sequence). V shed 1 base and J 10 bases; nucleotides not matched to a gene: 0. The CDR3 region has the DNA TGTGCCAGCAGCTTAGGACAGGGAGCTTTCTTT. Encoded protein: CASSLGQGAFF.

CDR3: CASSDRQGGNYGYTF. In nucleotides, the CDR3 is TGTGCCAGTAGTGACCGACAGGGAGGAAACTATGGCTACACCTTC. The gene calls are TRBV19 and TRBJ1-2; 7 bases fit TRBD1. The CDR3 spans 15 residues. With V trimmed by 5 bases and J by 2 bases, 8 bases remained unmatched. Germline CDR1 reads LNHDA; CDR2 reads SQIVND (reference sequence).

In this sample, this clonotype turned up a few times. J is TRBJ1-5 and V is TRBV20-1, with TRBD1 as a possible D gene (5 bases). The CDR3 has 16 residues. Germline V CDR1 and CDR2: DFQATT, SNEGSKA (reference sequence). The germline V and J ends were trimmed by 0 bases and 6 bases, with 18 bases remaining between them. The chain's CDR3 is CSAREGASNDIQPQHF. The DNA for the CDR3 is TGCAGTGCTAGAGAAGGGGCCTCCAATGATATTCAGCCCCAGCATTTT.

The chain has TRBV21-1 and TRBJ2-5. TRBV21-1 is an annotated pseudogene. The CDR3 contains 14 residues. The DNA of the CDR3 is TGTGCCAGCAGCAAACGGACGGCGCAAGAGACCCAGTACTTC. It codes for CASSKRTAQETQYF.

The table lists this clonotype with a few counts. CDR3 residues: CASSLYSPSSYEQYF. CDR3 nucleotides: TGTGCCAGCAGTTTATATAGCCCGAGCTCCTACGAGCAGTACTTC. The rearrangement joins TRBV27 to TRBJ2-7; D unclear. The ends were cut back, 1 base at V and 0 bases at J, with 10 bases in the middle. The CDR3 loop spans 15 amino acids. CDR1 MNHEY and CDR2 SMNVEV come from the germline V gene (reference sequence).

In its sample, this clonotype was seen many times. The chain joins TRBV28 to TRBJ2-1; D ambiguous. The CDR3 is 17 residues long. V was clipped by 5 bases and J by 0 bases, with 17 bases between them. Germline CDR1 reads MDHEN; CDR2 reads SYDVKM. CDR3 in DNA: TGTGCCAGCAGTCCCTTAGGACCTCCGAGCTCCTACAATGAGCAGTTCTTC. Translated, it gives CASSPLGPPSSYNEQFF.

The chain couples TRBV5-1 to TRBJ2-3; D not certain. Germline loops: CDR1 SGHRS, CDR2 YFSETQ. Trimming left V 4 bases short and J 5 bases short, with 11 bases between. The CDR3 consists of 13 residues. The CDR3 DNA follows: TGCGCCAGCAGCCTGGAAGATGTAGATACGCAGTATTTT. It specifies CASSLEDVDTQYF.

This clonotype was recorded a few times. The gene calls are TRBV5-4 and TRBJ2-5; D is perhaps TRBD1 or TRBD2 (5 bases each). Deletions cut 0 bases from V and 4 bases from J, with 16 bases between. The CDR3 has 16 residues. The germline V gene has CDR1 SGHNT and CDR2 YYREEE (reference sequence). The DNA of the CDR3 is TGTGCCAGCAGCTTGGACCAACTTGGGGGAAGAGAGACCCAGTACTTC. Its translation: CASSLDQLGGRETQYF.

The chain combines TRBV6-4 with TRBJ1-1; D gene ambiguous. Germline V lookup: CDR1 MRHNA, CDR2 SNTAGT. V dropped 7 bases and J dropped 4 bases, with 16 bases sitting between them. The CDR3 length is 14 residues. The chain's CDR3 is CASKSFIGSTEAFF. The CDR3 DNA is TGTGCCAGCAAGTCGTTCATTGGGAGCACTGAAGCTTTCTTT.

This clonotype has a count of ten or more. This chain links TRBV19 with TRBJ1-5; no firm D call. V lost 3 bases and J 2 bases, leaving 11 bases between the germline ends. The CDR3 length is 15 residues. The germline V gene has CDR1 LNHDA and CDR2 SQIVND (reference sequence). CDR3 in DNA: TGTGCCAGTAGTATTCACCCTGAGGGCAATCAGCCCCAGCATTTT. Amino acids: CASSIHPEGNQPQHF.

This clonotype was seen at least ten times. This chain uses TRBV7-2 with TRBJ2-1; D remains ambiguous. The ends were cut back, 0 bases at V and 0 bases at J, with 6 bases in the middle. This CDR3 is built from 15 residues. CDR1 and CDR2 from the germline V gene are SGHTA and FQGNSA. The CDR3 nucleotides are TGTGCCAGCAGCTTAGCCGCGAGCTCCTACAATGAGCAGTTCTTC. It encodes CASSLAASSYNEQFF. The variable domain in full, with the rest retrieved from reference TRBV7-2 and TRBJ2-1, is GAGVSQSPSNKVTEKGKDVELRCDPISGHTALYWYRQSLGQGLEFLIYFQGNSAPDKSGLPSDRFSAERTGGSVSTLTIQRTQQEDSAVYLCASSLAASSYNEQFFGPGTRLTVL.

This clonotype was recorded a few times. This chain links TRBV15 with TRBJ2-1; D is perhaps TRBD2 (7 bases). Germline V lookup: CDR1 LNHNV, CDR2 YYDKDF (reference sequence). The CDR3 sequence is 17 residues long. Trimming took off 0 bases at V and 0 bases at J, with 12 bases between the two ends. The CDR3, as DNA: TGTGCCACCAGCAGAGATGGGGGGGCGAGCTCCTACAATGAGCAGTTCTTC. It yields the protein CATSRDGGASSYNEQFF.

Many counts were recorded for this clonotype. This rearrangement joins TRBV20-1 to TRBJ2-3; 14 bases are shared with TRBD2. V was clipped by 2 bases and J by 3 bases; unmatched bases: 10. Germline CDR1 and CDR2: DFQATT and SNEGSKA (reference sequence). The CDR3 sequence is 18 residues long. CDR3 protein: CSARLFRLAGGRTDTQYF. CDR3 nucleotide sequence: TGCAGTGCTAGACTATTCAGACTAGCGGGAGGGAGAACAGATACGCAGTATTTT.

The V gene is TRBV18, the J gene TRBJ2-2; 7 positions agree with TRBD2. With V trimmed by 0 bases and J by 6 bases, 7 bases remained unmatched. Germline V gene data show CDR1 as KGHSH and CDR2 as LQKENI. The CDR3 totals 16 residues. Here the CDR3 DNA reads TGTGCCAGCTCACCACCAGGCGGGAGTCCCCCCGGGGAGCTGTTTTTT. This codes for CASSPPGGSPPGELFF.

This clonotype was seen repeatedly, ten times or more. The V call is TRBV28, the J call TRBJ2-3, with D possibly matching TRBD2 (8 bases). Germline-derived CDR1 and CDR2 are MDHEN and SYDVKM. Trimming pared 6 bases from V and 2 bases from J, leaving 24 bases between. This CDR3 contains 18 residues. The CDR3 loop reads CASSQDRDGSGNTDTQYF. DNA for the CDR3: TGTGCCAGCAGCCAAGACAGGGATGGTAGCGGGAACACAGATACGCAGTATTTT.

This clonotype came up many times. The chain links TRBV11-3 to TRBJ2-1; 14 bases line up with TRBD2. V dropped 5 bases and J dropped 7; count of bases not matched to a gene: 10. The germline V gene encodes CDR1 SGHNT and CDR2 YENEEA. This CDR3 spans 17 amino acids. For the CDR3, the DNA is TGTGCCAGCAGCCCGGCTTCGACTAGCGGGAGGGGGAATGAGCAGTTCTTC. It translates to CASSPASTSGRGNEQFF.

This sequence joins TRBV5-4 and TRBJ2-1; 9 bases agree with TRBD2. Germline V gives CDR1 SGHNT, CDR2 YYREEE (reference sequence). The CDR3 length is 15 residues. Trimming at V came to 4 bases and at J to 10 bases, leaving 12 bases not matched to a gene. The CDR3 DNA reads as TGTGCCAGCAGCCGCAGGGGACTAGCTGAGGTGGAGCAGTTCTTC. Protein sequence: CASSRRGLAEVEQFF.

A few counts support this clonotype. This chain's CDR3 is CASSLLTSGEFYNEQFF. The CDR3 DNA reads as TGTGCCAGCAGCTTGTTGACTAGCGGGGAGTTCTACAATGAGCAGTTCTTC. The chain couples TRBV5-6 to TRBJ2-1; the match to TRBD2 covers 11 bases. This CDR3 has 17 residues. The germline CDR1 and CDR2 sequences are SGHDT and YYEEEE. The ends lost 1 base at V and 3 bases at J; junction bases unmatched: 6.

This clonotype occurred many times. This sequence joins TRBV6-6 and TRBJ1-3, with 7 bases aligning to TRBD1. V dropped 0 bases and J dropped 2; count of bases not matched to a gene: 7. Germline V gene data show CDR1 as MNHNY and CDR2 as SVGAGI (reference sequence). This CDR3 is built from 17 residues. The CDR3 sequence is CASSYSTRGGPGNTIYF. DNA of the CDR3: TGTGCCAGCAGTTACTCAACCAGGGGGGGACCTGGAAACACCATATATTTT.

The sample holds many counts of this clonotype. CDR3 sequence reads: CASSSARHLEQYF. CDR3 coding DNA: TGTGCCAGCAGCTCCGCCCGTCACCTCGAGCAGTACTTC. This sequence joins TRBV7-2 and TRBJ2-7; D remains unclear. V dropped 4 bases and J dropped 6 bases, with 13 bases sitting between them. This CDR3 spans 13 amino acids. Per the germline V gene, CDR1 is SGHTA and CDR2 is FQGNSA.